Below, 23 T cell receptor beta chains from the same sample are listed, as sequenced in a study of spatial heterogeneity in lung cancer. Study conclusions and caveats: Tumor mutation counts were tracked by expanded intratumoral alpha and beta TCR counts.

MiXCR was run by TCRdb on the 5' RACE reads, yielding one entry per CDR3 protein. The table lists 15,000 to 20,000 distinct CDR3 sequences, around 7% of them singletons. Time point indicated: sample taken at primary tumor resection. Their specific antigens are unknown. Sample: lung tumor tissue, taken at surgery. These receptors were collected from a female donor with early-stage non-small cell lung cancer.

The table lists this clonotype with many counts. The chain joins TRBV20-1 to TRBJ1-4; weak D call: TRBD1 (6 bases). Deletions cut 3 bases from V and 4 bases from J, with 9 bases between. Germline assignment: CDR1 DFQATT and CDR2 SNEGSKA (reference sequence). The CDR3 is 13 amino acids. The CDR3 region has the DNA TGCAGTGCTAGCTACAGGGTTAATGAAAAACTGTTTTTT. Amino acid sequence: CSASYRVNEKLFF.

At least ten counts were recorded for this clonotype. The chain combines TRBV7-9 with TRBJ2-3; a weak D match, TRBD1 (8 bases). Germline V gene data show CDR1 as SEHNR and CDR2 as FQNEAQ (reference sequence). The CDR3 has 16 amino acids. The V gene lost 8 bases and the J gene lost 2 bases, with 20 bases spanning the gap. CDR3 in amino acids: CASWTGTGGITDTQYF. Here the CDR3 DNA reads TGTGCCAGCTGGACAGGGACCGGGGGGATCACAGATACGCAGTATTTT.

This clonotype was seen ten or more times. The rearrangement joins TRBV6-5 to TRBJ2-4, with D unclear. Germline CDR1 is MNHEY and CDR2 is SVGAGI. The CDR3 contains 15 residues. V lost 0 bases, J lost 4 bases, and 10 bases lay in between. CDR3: CASSYSKGRKNIQYF. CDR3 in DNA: TGTGCCAGCAGTTACTCTAAGGGAAGGAAAAACATTCAGTACTTC.

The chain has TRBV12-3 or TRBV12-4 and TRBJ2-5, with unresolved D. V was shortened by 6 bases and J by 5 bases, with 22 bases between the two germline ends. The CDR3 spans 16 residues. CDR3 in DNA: TGTGCCAGCAGCCTTGGTGGTCGGAAAGTGGAGGAGACCCAGTACTTC. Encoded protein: CASSLGGRKVEETQYF.

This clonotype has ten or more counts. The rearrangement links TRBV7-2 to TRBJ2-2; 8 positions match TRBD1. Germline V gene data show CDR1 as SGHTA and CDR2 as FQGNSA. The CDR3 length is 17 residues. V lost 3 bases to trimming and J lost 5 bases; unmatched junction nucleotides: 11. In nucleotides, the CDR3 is TGTGCCAGCAGCTTGGGACCGGACAGGGAGAGAACCGGGGAGCTGTTTTTT. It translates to CASSLGPDRERTGELFF.

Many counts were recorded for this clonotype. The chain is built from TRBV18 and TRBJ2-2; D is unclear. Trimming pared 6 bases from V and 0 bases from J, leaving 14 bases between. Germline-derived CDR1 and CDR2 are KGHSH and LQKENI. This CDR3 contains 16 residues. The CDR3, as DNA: TGTGCCAGCTCCAGTCGCCTGGGGACGAACACCGGGGAGCTGTTTTTT. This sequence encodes CASSSRLGTNTGELFF.

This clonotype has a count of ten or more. The CDR3 region has the DNA TGCAGCGCCGGGACAGGGTCGGGGGATTCACCCCTCCACTTT. Translation gives CSAGTGSGDSPLHF. This rearrangement joins TRBV29-1 to TRBJ1-6, with 9 bases aligning to TRBD1. The CDR3 covers 14 residues. J gave up 8 bases and V 7 bases, and 9 bases lay outside the gene matches. The germline V gene encodes CDR1 SQVTM and CDR2 ANQGSEA.

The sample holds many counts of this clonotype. The CDR3, as DNA: TGCGCCAGCAGCCAAGACGGGACAGTTTACGGCTACACCTTC. Translation: CASSQDGTVYGYTF. The V and J genes are TRBV4-1 and TRBJ1-2, with 7 bases lining up with TRBD1. Germline CDR1 reads MGHRA; CDR2 reads YSYEKL. V dropped 0 bases and J dropped 8; count of bases not matched to a gene: 6. CDR3 length equals 14 residues.

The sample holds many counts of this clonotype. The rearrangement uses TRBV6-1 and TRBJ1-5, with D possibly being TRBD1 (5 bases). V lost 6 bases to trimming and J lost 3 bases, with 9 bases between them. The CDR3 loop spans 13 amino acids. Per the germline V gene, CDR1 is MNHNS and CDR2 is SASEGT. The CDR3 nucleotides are TGTGCCAGCAGCCGGGACCACAATCAGCCCCAGCATTTT. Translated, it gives CASSRDHNQPQHF.

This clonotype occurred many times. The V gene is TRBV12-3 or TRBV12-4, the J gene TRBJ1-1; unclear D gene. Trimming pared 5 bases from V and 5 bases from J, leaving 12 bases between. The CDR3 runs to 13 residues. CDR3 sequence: CASSPLGGTEAFF. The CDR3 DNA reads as TGTGCCAGCAGTCCCCTGGGCGGAACTGAAGCTTTCTTT.

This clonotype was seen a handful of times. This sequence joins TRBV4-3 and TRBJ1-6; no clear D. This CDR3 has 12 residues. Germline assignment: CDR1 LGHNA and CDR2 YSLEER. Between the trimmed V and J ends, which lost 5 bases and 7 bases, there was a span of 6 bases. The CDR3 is CASSSANSPLHF. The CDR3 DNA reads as TGCGCCAGCAGCTCCGCAAATTCACCCCTCCACTTT.

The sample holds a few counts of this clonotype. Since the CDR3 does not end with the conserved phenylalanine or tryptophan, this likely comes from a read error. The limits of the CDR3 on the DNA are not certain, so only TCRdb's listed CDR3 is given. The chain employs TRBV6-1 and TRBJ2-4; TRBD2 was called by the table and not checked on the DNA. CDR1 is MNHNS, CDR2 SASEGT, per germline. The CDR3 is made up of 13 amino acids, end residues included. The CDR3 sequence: CASTEPPGHLYAL.

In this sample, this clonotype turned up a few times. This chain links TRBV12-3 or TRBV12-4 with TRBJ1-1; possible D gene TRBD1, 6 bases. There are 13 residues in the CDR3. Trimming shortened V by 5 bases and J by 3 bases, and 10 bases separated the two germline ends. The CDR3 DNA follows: TGTGCCAGCAGTAGAAGGGGGGACACTGAAGCTTTCTTT. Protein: CASSRRGDTEAFF.

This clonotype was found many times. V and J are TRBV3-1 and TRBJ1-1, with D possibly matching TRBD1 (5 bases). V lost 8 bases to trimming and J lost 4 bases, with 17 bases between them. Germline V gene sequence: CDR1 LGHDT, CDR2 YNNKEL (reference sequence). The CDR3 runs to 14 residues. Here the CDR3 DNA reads TGTGCCAGCGGACGAATGGGGGATGGCACTGAAGCTTTCTTT. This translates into CASGRMGDGTEAFF.

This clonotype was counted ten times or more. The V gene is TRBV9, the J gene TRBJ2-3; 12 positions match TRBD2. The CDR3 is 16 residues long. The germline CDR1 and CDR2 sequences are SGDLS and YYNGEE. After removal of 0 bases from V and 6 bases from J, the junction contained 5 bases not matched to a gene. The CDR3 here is CASSVALAGGPDTQYF. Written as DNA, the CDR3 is TGTGCCAGCAGCGTAGCGCTAGCGGGGGGGCCTGATACGCAGTATTTT.

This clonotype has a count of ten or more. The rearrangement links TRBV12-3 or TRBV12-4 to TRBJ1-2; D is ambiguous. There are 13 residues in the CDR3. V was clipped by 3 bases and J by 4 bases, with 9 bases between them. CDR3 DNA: TGTGCCAGCAGTTTCGGGCAGACCTATGGCTACACCTTC. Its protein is CASSFGQTYGYTF.

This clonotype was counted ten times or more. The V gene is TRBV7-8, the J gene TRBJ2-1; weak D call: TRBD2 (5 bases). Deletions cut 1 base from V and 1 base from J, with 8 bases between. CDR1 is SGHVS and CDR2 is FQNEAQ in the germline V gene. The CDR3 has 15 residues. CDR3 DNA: TGTGCCAGCAGCTTAGTGGGCGGGTCCTACAATGAGCAGTTCTTC. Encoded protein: CASSLVGGSYNEQFF.

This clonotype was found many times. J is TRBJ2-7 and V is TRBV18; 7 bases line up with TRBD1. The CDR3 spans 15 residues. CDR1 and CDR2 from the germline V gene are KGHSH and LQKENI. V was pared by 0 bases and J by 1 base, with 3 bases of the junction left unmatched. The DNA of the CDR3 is TGTGCCAGCTCACCACCACGGGGACAGTCCTACGAGCAGTACTTC. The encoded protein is CASSPPRGQSYEQYF. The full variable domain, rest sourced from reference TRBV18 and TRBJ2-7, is NAGVMQNPRHLVRRRGQEARLRCSPMKGHSHVYWYRQLPEEGLKFMVYLQKENIIDESGMPKERFSAEFPKEGPSILRIQQVVRGDSAAYFCASSPPRGQSYEQYFGPGTRLTVT.

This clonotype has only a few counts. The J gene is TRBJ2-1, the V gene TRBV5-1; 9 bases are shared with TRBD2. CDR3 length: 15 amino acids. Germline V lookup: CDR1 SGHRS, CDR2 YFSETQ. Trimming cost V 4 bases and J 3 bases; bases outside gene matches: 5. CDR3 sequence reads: CASSAQRGDYNEQFF. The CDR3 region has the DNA TGCGCCAGCAGCGCACAGCGGGGGGACTACAATGAGCAGTTCTTC.

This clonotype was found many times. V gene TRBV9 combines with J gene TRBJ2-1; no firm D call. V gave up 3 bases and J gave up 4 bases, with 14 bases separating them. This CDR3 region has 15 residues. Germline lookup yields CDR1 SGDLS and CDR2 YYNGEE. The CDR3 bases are TGTGCCAGCAGCGCTCTAGGGCGTAATTACAATGAGCAGTTCTTC. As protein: CASSALGRNYNEQFF.

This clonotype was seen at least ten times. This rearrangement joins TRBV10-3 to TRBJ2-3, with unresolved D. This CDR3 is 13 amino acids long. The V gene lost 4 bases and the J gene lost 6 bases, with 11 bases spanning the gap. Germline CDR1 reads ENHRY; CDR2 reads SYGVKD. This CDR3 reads CAISGKFSDTQYF. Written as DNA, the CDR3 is TGTGCCATCAGTGGAAAATTCTCGGATACGCAGTATTTT.

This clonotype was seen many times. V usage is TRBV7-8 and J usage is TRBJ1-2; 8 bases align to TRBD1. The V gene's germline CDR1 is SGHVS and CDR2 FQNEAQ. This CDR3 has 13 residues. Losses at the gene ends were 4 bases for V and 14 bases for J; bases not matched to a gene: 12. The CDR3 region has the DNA TGTGCCAGCAGCTCCACAGGGGGACCGCCGAAAACCTTC. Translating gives CASSSTGGPPKTF.

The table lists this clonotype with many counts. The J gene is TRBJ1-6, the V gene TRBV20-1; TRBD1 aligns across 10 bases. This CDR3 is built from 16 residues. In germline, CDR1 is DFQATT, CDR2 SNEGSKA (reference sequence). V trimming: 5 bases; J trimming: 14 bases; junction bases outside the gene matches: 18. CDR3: CSAPPPSGQGPSTLHF. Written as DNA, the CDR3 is TGCAGTGCTCCTCCCCCTTCGGGACAGGGGCCTTCGACCCTCCACTTT.